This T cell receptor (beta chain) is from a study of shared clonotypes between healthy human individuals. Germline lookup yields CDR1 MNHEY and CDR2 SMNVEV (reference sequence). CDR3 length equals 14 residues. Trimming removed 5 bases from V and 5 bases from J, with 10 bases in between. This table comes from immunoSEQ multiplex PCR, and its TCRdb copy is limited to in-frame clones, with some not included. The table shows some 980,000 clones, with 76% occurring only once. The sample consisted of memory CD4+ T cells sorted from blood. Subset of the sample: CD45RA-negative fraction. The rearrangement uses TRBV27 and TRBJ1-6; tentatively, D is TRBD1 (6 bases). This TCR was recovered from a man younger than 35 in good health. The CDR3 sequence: CASSPGHHNSPLHF. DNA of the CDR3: TGTGCCAGCAGTCCGGGACACCATAATTCACCCCTCCACTTT.